The next 17 T cell receptor beta chains were all read from a single sample in a study of blood T cell repertoires in COVID-19. The repertoire was sequenced with immunoSEQ multiplex PCR; TCRdb's copy has only in-frame clones and lacks some. Counted here are about 260,000 clones, 85% to 90% occurring once; the ten biggest clones make up about 1%. Sequencing was done on a sample of PBMCs or T cells enriched from blood (not recorded which). These receptors originate from a man between 50 and 59 years old who had been exposed to COVID-19.

The chain uses TRBV19 and TRBJ1-5; 9 bases align to TRBD1. This CDR3 region has 17 residues. Germline CDR1 is LNHDA and CDR2 is SQIVND (reference sequence). The J segment lost 0 bases and the V segment lost 4 bases, leaving 7 bases of the junction unmatched. CDR3 loop: CASSTTGGMDSNQPQHF. DNA for the CDR3: TGTGCCAGTAGTACGACAGGGGGGATGGATAGCAATCAGCCCCAGCATTTT.

The chain is built from TRBV28 and TRBJ2-7; perhaps TRBD2 as D (6 bases). Trimming shortened V by 3 bases and J by 2 bases, and 11 bases separated the two germline ends. Germline assignment: CDR1 MDHEN and CDR2 SYDVKM. The CDR3 has 14 residues. Here the CDR3 reads CASSFVSGTYEQYF. The CDR3 DNA reads as TGTGCCAGCAGTTTTGTTAGCGGTACCTACGAGCAGTACTTC.

This clone was seen a single time. The chain links TRBV10-3 to TRBJ2-5, with D maybe TRBD1 (5 bases). The germline CDR1 and CDR2 sequences are ENHRY and SYGVKD. V gave up 10 bases and J gave up 1 base, with 13 bases separating them. The CDR3 is 13 amino acids. Written as DNA, the CDR3 is TGTGCCACCTCCAGGGAACGCCAAGAGACCCAGTACTTC. Amino acid sequence: CATSRERQETQYF.

The chain is built from TRBV15 and TRBJ1-2, with D perhaps TRBD1 (6 bases). Germline values: CDR1 LNHNV, CDR2 YYDKDF (reference sequence). This CDR3 comprises 14 residues. The germline V and J ends were trimmed by 6 bases and 2 bases, with 13 bases remaining between them. The CDR3 DNA sequence: TGTGCCACCAGTCCCGCGGGGGCGAACTATGGCTACACCTTC. Translated: CATSPAGANYGYTF.

J is TRBJ2-2 and V is TRBV11-3; 8 bases are a match to TRBD2. The CDR3 totals 15 residues. V lost 3 bases to trimming and J lost 5 bases; unmatched junction nucleotides: 5. Germline-derived CDR1 and CDR2 are SGHNT and YENEEA. The CDR3 loop is CASSFGAGGTGELFF. In DNA, the CDR3 is TGTGCCAGCAGCTTCGGGGCGGGGGGAACCGGGGAGCTGTTTTTT. Using reference TRBV11-3 and TRBJ2-2 for the parts outside the CDR3, the full variable domain is EAGVVQSPRYKIIEKKQPVAFWCNPISGHNTLYWYLQNLGQGPELLIRYENEEAVDDSQLPKDRFSAERLKGVDSTLKIQPAELGDSAVYLCASSFGAGGTGELFFGEGSRLTVL.

The chain carries TRBV24-1 and TRBJ2-1; 8 bases map to TRBD2. The CDR3 runs 15 residues. V lost 2 bases and J lost 4; bases outside the gene matches: 3. Looked up from germline, CDR1 is KGHDR and CDR2 is SFDVKD. The CDR3 reads CATSDSGLAYNEQFF. The CDR3 nucleotides read TGTGCCACCAGTGATTCCGGACTAGCTTACAATGAGCAGTTCTTC.

The CDR3 is CASSKGVGTGELFF. The CDR3 DNA is TGCGCCAGCAGCAAGGGGGTAGGGACCGGGGAGCTGTTTTTT. The chain couples TRBV5-1 to TRBJ2-2; TRBD1 might be the D (6 bases). The CDR3 has 14 amino acids. Germline V gene data show CDR1 as SGHRS and CDR2 as YFSETQ. Trimming removed 4 bases at V and 5 bases at J, with 12 bases between. The entire variable domain, with the rest obtained from reference TRBV5-1 and TRBJ2-2, is as follows: KAGVTQTPRYLIKTRGQQVTLSCSPISGHRSVSWYQQTPGQGLQFLFEYFSETQRNKGNFPGRFSGRQFSNSRSEMNVSTLELGDSALYLCASSKGVGTGELFFGEGSRLTVL.

V gene TRBV30 combines with J gene TRBJ1-5; D possibly corresponds to TRBD1 (6 bases). With 1 base removed from V and 2 bases from J, the gap between germline ends came to 12 bases. This CDR3 has 15 residues. Germline V gene sequence: CDR1 GTSNPN, CDR2 SVGIG (reference sequence). This CDR3 reads CAWSARGGGNQPQHF. The CDR3 DNA follows: TGTGCCTGGAGTGCCCGGGGGGGCGGCAATCAGCCCCAGCATTTT. Supplemented by reference TRBV30 and TRBJ1-5, the full variable domain reads SQTIHQWPATLVQPVGSPLSLECTVEGTSNPNLYWYRQAAGRGLQLLFYSVGIGQISSEVPQNLSASRPQDRQFILSSKKLLLSDSGFYLCAWSARGGGNQPQHFGDGTRLSIL.

V usage is TRBV9 and J usage is TRBJ2-2; perhaps TRBD1 as D (6 bases). CDR3 length equals 16 residues. Germline loops: CDR1 SGDLS, CDR2 YYNGEE. V was pared by 0 bases and J by 9 bases, with 18 bases between. Written as DNA, the CDR3 is TGTGCCAGCAGCGTAGATGGGGGCAGCCTACACCGGGAGCTGTTTTTT. This codes for CASSVDGGSLHRELFF.

J is TRBJ2-2 and V is TRBV4-1, with 13 bases that match TRBD2. The germline gives CDR1 MGHRA, CDR2 YSYEKL. The CDR3 spans 17 residues. V was pared by 0 bases and J by 5 bases, with 3 bases of the junction left unmatched. The CDR3 DNA reads as TGCGCCAGCAGCCAAGATCGGGGACTAGCGGGGACCGGGGAGCTGTTTTTT. Translation: CASSQDRGLAGTGELFF.

The V gene is TRBV27, the J gene TRBJ2-7, with a tentative D call TRBD1 (6 bases). Germline V gene lookup returns CDR1 MNHEY and CDR2 SMNVEV (reference sequence). Trimming removed 1 base from V and 5 bases from J, with 12 bases in between. The CDR3 sequence is 14 residues long. DNA for the CDR3: TGTGCCAGCAGTTTATTGGGGGCGCGGAACGAGCAGTACTTC. Its protein product is CASSLLGARNEQYF.

This rearrangement joins TRBV29-1 to TRBJ2-1, with D possibly matching TRBD2 (7 bases). CDR3 length: 15 residues. Trimming took 5 bases from V and 9 from J, leaving 23 bases between them. The V gene's germline CDR1 is SQVTM and CDR2 ANQGSEA. CDR3: CSVRLTGREVVEQFF. Written as DNA, the CDR3 is TGCAGCGTTCGGTTGACAGGACGGGAGGTCGTTGAGCAGTTCTTC.

This sequence joins TRBV11-2 and TRBJ2-1; 7 nucleotides match TRBD2. The CDR3 is made up of 12 amino acids. Germline-derived CDR1 and CDR2 are SGHAT and FQNNGV. V was pared by 6 bases and J by 8 bases, with 4 bases of the junction left unmatched. The CDR3 loop reads CASRTTSHEQFF. CDR3 nucleotide sequence: TGTGCCAGCAGGACGACTAGCCATGAGCAGTTCTTC.

This clone has only one observation. The gene calls are TRBV10-3 and TRBJ1-2; 8 bases are shared with TRBD1. The J segment lost 0 bases and the V segment lost 10 bases, leaving 10 bases of the junction unmatched. The CDR3 consists of 15 residues. The V gene's germline CDR1 is ENHRY and CDR2 SYGVKD. CDR3: CATRQGTAANYGYTF. The CDR3 nucleotides read TGTGCCACCCGACAGGGGACGGCGGCTAACTATGGCTACACCTTC.

The CDR3 protein is CASSEDDSHPDNEQFF. DNA for the CDR3: TGTGCCAGCAGCGAAGACGACTCACACCCTGACAATGAGCAGTTCTTC. The chain employs TRBV9 and TRBJ2-1; D is unresolved. Between the trimmed V and J ends, which lost 3 bases and 5 bases, there was a span of 18 bases. This CDR3 is 16 amino acids long. From germline, CDR1 is SGDLS and CDR2 YYNGEE.

This clone has a single count. The chain links TRBV27 to TRBJ2-1; unclear D gene. Germline V CDR1 and CDR2: MNHEY, SMNVEV (reference sequence). V lost 6 bases and J 4 bases, leaving 19 bases between the germline ends. The CDR3 totals 16 residues. The CDR3 here is CASRKSEFVTYNEQFF. The CDR3 region has the DNA TGTGCCAGCAGAAAGTCGGAGTTCGTGACGTACAATGAGCAGTTCTTC.

The rearrangement joins TRBV7-2 to TRBJ1-2; D might be TRBD1 (6 bases). The CDR3 loop spans 12 amino acids. Germline V gene sequence: CDR1 SGHTA, CDR2 FQGNSA. Trimming removed 5 bases from V and 8 bases from J, with 12 bases in between. The CDR3 loop reads CASSATGWGYTF. CDR3 DNA: TGTGCCAGCAGCGCGACAGGTTGGGGCTACACCTTC.